A selection of T cell receptor beta chains follows, all from one sample in a study of CD8 T cells in Susac syndrome. TCRdb analysed the immunoSEQ multiplex PCR reads with MiXCR anew, one entry per CDR3 protein. The sample lists 85,000 to 90,000 distinct CDR3 sequences; 90% to 95% were seen once. Sequencing was performed on CD8+ T cells from PBMCs. These receptors were taken from a human donor in good health. The CDR3 runs from the conserved cysteine through the conserved F or W. D genes are given only for firm matches. Some rows mark clone size as missing; the rest say once, few, many or name a class of expanded clone.

>-|TRBJ1-5|TRBV27|-
CASSEQGRPQHF
TGTGCCAGCAGTGAACAGGGAAGGCCCCAGCATTTT
>TRBD1|TRBJ2-7|TRBV6-1|-
CASSEGAGGSYEQYF
TGTGCCAGCAGTGAAGGGGCAGGGGGATCCTACGAGCAGTACTTC
>-|TRBJ1-1|TRBV10-3|-
CAISEDMNTEAFF
TGTGCCATCAGTGAGGACATGAACACTGAAGCTTTCTTT
>TRBD1|TRBJ1-1|TRBV9|-
CASSVDGGGTGKAFF
TGTGCCAGCAGCGTAGATGGGGGAGGGACAGGGAAAGCTTTCTTT
>-|TRBJ2-1|TRBV9|-
CASSVEVGGVYNEQFF
TGTGCCAGCAGCGTAGAAGTGGGGGGCGTCTACAATGAGCAGTTCTTC
>-|TRBJ2-7|TRBV6-1|-
CASSGAGDSYEQYF
TGTGCCAGCAGTGGGGCAGGGGACTCCTACGAGCAGTACTTC
>TRBD2|TRBJ2-7|TRBV5-4|-
CASSLQGAGSYEQYF
TGTGCCAGCAGCTTGCAGGGAGCGGGGTCCTACGAGCAGTACTTC
>TRBD2|TRBJ2-7|TRBV24-1|-
CATSEPESGGADGGYEQYF
TGTGCCACCAGTGAACCTGAGAGCGGGGGGGCCGATGGTGGGTACGAGCAGTACTTC
>-|TRBJ1-2|TRBV29-1|once
CSVEASGGLGGYTF
TGCAGCGTTGAGGCGAGCGGGGGTTTGGGTGGCTACACCTTC
>-|TRBJ2-7|TRBV5-6|-
CASSLAWRGEQYF
TGTGCCAGCAGCTTGGCGTGGCGTGGCGAGCAGTACTTC
>-|TRBJ1-1|TRBV12-3/TRBV12-4|-
CASSLRTEAFF
TGTGCCAGCAGTTTACGTACTGAAGCTTTCTTT
>TRBD2|TRBJ2-3|TRBV6-2/TRBV6-3|-
CASSWIGDYTDTQYF
TGTGCCAGCAGCTGGATTGGGGACTACACAGATACGCAGTATTTT
>TRBD1|TRBJ1-6|TRBV12-3/TRBV12-4|-
CAGGQDNSPLHF
TGTGCCGGAGGACAGGATAATTCACCCCTCCACTTT
>TRBD1|TRBJ1-3|TRBV5-6|-
CASSYGTGLNTIYF
TGTGCCAGCAGCTACGGGACAGGGTTAAACACCATATATTTT